The sequence of this T cell receptor (beta chain) was determined in a study of tumor-infiltrating lymphocytes in primary liver carcinoma. The wider study: Patients included men and women of 30 to 69 years. Whole-study findings and limits: Only about 8-25% of top clones spanned all five tumor regions. The 250 largest clones made up significantly more of tumor than blood repertoires (p = 0.039).

Priming with a constant-region primer yielded TCR beta cDNA from 400 to 500 ng total RNA. Amplification in three nested multiplex PCR rounds with slightly modified ARM-PCR gave rise to TCR beta libraries. Researchers ran the first two PCR rounds for roughly 10 cycles each with TRBV1-TRBV30 forward primers and a C-beta reverse primer. TCRdb re-called the multiplex PCR reads with MiXCR, one entry per CDR3 protein. The sample consists of roughly 55,000 distinct CDR3 sequences, less than 75% of them appearing once. In regard to this clonotype: The antigen is unknown. At one end, the junction sequence differs from germline, possibly due to a read error.

Between about 17 and 34 mg of unsorted bulk tissue served as the source from which RNA and DNA were co-extracted. Uniformly, tumor samples exhibited a viable tumor cell fraction exceeding 85%. The CDR3 totals 14 residues. Germline CDR1 SQVTM, CDR2 ANQGSEA. V is TRBV29-1 and J is TRBJ1-2; D is unresolved. This clonotype originated in a man aged 40-49 years with primary liver carcinoma and hepatitis B virus infection. Sample: liver tumor tissue from sampling region 2. Subset specified: tumor region T2, inferior pole. The CDR3 loop is CSVSLDGYYYGHTF. In DNA form, the CDR3 reads TGCAGCGTTTCGCTTGACGGGTACTACTATGGCCACACCTTC.